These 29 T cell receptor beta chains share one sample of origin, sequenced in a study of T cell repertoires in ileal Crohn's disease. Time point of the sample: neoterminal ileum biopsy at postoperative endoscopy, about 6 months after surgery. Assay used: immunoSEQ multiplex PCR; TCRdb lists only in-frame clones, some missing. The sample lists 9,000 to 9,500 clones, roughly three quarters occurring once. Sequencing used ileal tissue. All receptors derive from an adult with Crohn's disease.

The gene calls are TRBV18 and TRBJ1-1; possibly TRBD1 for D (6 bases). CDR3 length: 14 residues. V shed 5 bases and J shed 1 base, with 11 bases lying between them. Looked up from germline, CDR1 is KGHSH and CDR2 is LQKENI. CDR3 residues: CASSSSRGNTEAFF. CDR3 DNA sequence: TGTGCCAGCTCATCGTCCAGGGGGAACACTGAAGCTTTCTTT.

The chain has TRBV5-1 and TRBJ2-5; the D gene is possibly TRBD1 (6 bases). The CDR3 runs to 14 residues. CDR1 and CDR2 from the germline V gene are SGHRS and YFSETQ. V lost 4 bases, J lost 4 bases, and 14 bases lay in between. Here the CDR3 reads CASSKPDSPETQYF. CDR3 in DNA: TGCGCCAGCAGCAAACCGGACAGTCCAGAGACCCAGTACTTC. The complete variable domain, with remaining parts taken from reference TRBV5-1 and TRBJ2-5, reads KAGVTQTPRYLIKTRGQQVTLSCSPISGHRSVSWYQQTPGQGLQFLFEYFSETQRNKGNFPGRFSGRQFSNSRSEMNVSTLELGDSALYLCASSKPDSPETQYFGPGTRLLVL.

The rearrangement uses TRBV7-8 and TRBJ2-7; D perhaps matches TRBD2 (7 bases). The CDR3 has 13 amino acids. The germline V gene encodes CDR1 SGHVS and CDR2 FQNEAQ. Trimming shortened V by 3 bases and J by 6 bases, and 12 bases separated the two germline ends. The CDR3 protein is CASSFAGATEQYF. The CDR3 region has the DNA TGTGCCAGCAGCTTCGCGGGGGCAACCGAGCAGTACTTC.

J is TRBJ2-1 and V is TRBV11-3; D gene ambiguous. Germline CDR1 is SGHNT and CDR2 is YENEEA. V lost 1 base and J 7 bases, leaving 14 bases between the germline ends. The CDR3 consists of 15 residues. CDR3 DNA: TGTGCCAGCAGCTTAGCGCCCGGGTCCGAGAATGAGCAGTTCTTC. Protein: CASSLAPGSENEQFF.

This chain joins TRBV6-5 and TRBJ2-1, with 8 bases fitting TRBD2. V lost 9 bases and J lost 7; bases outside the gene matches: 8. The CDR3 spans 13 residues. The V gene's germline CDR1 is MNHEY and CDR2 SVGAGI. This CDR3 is CASLRGGTNEQFF. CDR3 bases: TGTGCCAGTTTACGGGGGGGGACGAATGAGCAGTTCTTC.

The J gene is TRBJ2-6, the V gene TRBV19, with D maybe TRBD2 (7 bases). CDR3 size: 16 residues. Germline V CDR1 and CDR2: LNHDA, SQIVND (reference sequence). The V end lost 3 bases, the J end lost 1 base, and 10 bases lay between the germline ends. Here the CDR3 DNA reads TGTGCCAGTAGTATTAGGGGGGGATCTGGGGCCAACGTCCTGACTTTC. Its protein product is CASSIRGGSGANVLTF.

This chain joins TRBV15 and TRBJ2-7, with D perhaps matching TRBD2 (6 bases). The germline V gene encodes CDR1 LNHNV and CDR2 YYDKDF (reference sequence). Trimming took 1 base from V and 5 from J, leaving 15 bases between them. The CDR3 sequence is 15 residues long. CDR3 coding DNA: TGTGCCACCAGCAGAGTGTGGAACCGCGGGAACGAGCAGTACTTC. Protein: CATSRVWNRGNEQYF.

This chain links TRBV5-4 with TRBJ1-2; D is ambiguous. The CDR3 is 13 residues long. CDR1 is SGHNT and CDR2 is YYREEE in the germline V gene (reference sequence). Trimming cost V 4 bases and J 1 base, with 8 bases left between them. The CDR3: CASSIDNNYGYTF. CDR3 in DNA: TGTGCCAGCAGCATTGACAATAACTATGGCTACACCTTC. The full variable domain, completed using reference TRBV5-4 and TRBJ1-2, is ETGVTQSPTHLIKTRGQQVTLRCSSQSGHNTVSWYQQALGQGPQFIFQYYREEENGRGNFPPRFSGLQFPNYSSELNVNALELDDSALYLCASSIDNNYGYTFGSGTRLTVV.

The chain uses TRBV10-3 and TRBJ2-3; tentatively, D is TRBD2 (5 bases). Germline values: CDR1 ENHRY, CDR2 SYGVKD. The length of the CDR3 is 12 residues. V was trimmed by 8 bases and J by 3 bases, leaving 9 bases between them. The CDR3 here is CAISGWTDTQYF. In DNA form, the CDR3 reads TGTGCCATCTCGGGATGGACAGATACGCAGTATTTT.

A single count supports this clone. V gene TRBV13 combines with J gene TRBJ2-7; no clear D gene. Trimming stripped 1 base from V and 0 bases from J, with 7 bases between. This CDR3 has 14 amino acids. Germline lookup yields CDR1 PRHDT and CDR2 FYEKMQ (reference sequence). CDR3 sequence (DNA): TGTGCCAGCAGCTTAGATAGGAGCTCCTACGAGCAGTACTTC. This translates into CASSLDRSSYEQYF.

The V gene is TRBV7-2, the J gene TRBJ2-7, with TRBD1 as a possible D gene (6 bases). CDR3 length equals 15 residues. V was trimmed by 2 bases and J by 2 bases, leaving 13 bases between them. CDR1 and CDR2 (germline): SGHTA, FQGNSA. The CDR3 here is CASSLSGVGTYEQYF. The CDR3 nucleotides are TGTGCCAGCAGCTTATCAGGGGTGGGCACCTACGAGCAGTACTTC.

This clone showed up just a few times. CDR3 protein: CASSLVQRQGTDTQYF. Here the CDR3 DNA reads TGCGCCAGCAGCTTGGTCCAGCGACAGGGGACAGATACGCAGTATTTT. The gene calls are TRBV5-1 and TRBJ2-3; 8 bases are shared with TRBD1. The CDR3 length is 16 residues. Trimming took 0 bases from V and 3 from J; bases not matched to a gene: 6. Germline V gives CDR1 SGHRS, CDR2 YFSETQ.

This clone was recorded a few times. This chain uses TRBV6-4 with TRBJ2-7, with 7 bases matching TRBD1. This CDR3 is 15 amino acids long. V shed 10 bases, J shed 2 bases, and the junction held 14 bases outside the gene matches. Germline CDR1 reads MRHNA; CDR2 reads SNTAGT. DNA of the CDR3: TGTGCCACCATAACCACCGGGACAGCCACCTACGAGCAGTACTTC. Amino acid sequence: CATITTGTATYEQYF.

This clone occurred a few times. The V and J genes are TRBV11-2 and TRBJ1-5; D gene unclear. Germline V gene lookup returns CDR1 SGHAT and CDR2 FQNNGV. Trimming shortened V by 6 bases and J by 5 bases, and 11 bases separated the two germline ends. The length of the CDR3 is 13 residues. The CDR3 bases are TGTGCCAGCAGTTCCTCCCCCCATCAGCCCCAGCATTTT. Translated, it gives CASSSSPHQPQHF. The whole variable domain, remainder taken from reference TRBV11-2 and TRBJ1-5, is EAGVAQSPRYKIIEKRQSVAFWCNPISGHATLYWYQQILGQGPKLLIQFQNNGVVDDSQLPKDRFSAERLKGVDSTLKIQPAKLEDSAVYLCASSSSPHQPQHFGDGTRLSIL.

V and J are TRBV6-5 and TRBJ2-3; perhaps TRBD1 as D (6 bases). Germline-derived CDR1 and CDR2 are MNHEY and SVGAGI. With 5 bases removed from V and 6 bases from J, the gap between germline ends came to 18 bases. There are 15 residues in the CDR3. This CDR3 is CASSLRETGRDTQYF. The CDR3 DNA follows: TGTGCCAGCAGTCTGAGAGAGACAGGACGGGATACGCAGTATTTT.

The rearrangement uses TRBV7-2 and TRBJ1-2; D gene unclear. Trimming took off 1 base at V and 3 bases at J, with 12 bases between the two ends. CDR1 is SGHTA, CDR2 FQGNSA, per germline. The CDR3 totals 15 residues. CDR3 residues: CASSLVPNGDYGYTF. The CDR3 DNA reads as TGTGCCAGCAGCTTAGTACCAAACGGGGACTATGGCTACACCTTC.

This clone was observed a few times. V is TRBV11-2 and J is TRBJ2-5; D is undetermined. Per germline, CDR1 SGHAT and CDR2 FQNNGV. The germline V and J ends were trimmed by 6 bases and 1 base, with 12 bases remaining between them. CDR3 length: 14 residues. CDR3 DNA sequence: TGTGCCAGCAGACCGCCAGGTGCCCAAGAGACCCAGTACTTC. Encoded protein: CASRPPGAQETQYF.

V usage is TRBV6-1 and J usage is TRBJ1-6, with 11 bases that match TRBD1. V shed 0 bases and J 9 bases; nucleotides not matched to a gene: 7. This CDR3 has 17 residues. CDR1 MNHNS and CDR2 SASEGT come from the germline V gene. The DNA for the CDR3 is TGTGCCAGCAGTGAAGCAGGGACAGGGGGAAAGGGTTCACCCCTCCACTTT. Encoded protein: CASSEAGTGGKGSPLHF.

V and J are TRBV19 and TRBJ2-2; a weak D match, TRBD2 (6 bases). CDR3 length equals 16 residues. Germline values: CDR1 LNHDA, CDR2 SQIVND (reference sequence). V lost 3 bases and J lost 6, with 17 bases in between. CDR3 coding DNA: TGTGCCAGTAGTATCTTAGGAGGGAATAGTCCCGGGGAGCTGTTTTTT. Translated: CASSILGGNSPGELFF. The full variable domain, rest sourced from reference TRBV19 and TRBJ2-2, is DGGITQSPKYLFRKEGQNVTLSCEQNLNHDAMYWYRQDPGQGLRLIYYSQIVNDFQKGDIAEGYSVSREKKESFPLTVTSAQKNPTAFYLCASSILGGNSPGELFFGEGSRLTVL.

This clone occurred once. The CDR3 coding sequence is TGTGCCAGCAGTCAGAGACAGGGATTGGATGAGCAGTTCTTC. Protein: CASSQRQGLDEQFF. J is TRBJ2-1 and V is TRBV2, with 7 bases aligning to TRBD1. The CDR3 extends over 14 amino acids. V was clipped by 5 bases and J by 8 bases; unmatched bases: 9. Germline CDR1 is SNHLY and CDR2 is FYNNEI. Supplemented by reference TRBV2 and TRBJ2-1, the full variable domain reads EPEVTQTPSHQVTQMGQEVILRCVPISNHLYFYWYRQILGQKVEFLVSFYNNEISEKSEIFDDQFSVERPDGSNFTLKIRSTKLEDSAMYFCASSQRQGLDEQFFGPGTRLTVL.

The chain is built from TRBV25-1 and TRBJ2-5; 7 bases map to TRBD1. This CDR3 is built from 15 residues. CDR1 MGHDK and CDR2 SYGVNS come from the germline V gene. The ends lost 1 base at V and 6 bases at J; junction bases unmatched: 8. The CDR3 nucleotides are TGTGCCAGCAGTGAATTTTCGTCAGGGGGAAAGACCCAGTACTTC. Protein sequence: CASSEFSSGGKTQYF. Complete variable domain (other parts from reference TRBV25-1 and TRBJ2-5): EADIYQTPRYLVIGTGKKITLECSQTMGHDKMYWYQQDPGMELHLIHYSYGVNSTEKGDLSSESTVSRIRTEHFPLTLESARPSHTSQYLCASSEFSSGGKTQYFGPGTRLLVL.

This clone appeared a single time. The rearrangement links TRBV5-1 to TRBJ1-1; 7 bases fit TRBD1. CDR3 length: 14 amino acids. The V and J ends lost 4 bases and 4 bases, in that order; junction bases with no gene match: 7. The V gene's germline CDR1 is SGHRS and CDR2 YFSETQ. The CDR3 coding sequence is TGCGCCAGCAGCGGTGGGACAGTCGGCACTGAAGCTTTCTTT. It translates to CASSGGTVGTEAFF.

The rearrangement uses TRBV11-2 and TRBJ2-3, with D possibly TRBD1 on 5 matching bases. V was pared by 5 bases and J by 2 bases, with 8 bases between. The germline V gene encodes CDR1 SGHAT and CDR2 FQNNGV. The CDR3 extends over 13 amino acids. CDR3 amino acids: CASSRGHTDTQYF. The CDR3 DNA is TGTGCCAGCAGCCGCGGACACACAGATACGCAGTATTTT. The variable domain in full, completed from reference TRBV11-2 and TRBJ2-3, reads EAGVAQSPRYKIIEKRQSVAFWCNPISGHATLYWYQQILGQGPKLLIQFQNNGVVDDSQLPKDRFSAERLKGVDSTLKIQPAKLEDSAVYLCASSRGHTDTQYFGPGTRLTVL.

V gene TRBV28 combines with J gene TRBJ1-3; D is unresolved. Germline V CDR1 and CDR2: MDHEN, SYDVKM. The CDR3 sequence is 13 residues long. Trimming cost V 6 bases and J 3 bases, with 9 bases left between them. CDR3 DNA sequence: TGTGCCAGCAGGGCAAGCGGTGGAAACACCATATATTTT. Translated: CASRASGGNTIYF.

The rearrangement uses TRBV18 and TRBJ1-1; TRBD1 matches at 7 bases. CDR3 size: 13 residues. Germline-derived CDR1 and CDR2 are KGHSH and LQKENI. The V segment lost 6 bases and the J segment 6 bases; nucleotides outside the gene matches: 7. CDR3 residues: CASSSTGSAEAFF. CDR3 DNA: TGTGCCAGCTCGTCGACAGGGAGCGCTGAAGCTTTCTTT.

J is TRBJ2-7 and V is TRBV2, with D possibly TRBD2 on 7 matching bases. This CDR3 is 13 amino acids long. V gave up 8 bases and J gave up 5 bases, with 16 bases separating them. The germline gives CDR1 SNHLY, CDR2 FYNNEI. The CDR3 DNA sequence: TGTGCCAGCTGCCGAAGGGGGGGCAACGAGCAGTACTTC. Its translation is CASCRRGGNEQYF.

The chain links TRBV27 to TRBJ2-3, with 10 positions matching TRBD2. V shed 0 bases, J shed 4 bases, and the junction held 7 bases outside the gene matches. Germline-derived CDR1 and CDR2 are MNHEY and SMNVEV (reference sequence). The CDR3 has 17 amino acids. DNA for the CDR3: TGTGCCAGCAGTTTATCGTCCCAGCGGGGGGGCCCAGATACGCAGTATTTT. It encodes CASSLSSQRGGPDTQYF.

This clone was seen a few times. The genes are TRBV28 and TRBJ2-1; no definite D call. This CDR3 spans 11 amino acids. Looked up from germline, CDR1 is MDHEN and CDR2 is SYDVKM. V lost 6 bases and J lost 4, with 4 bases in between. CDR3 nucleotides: TGTGCCAGCAGCCGTTACAATGAGCAGTTCTTC. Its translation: CASSRYNEQFF.

The CDR3 bases are TGTGCCAGCAGGGGACCCAGGGGGACCTACGAGCAGTACTTC. Its translation: CASRGPRGTYEQYF. The chain has TRBV6-5 and TRBJ2-7, with 7 bases fitting TRBD1. Germline CDR1 reads MNHEY; CDR2 reads SVGAGI. V lost 6 bases and J lost 2; bases outside the gene matches: 7. The CDR3 spans 14 residues.